The 29 T cell receptor beta chains below come from one sample, sequenced in a study of T cell changes during pregnancy in multiple sclerosis. Method: immunoSEQ multiplex PCR; TCRdb's copy keeps in-frame clones and lacks some. The repertoire holds tens of thousands of clones, with roughly 88% as singletons. This specimen consisted of peripheral blood, obtained after pregnancy. The origin of the receptors is a female donor in good health, enrolled as a control in a pregnancy study.

The chain joins TRBV6-6 to TRBJ1-2, with D possibly matching TRBD1 (5 bases). Germline V lookup: CDR1 MNHNY, CDR2 SVGAGI (reference sequence). V lost 2 bases and J 5 bases, leaving 9 bases between the germline ends. The CDR3 loop spans 13 amino acids. The CDR3 reads CASSYGGEYGYTF. CDR3 nucleotides: TGTGCCAGCAGTTACGGGGGGGAGTATGGCTACACCTTC.

V gene TRBV4-3 combines with J gene TRBJ2-1; D might be TRBD1 (5 bases). CDR1 LGHNA and CDR2 YSLEER come from the germline V gene. This CDR3 is 14 amino acids long. V gave up 4 bases and J gave up 8 bases, with 15 bases separating them. This chain's CDR3 is CASSRQGSLDEQFF. The CDR3 DNA follows: TGCGCCAGCAGCCGCCAGGGAAGTCTCGATGAGCAGTTCTTC.

This chain links TRBV4-1 with TRBJ2-1; 13 bases fit TRBD2. V was clipped by 1 base and J by 6 bases; unmatched bases: 6. From germline, CDR1 is MGHRA and CDR2 YSYEKL. The CDR3 has 17 amino acids. The CDR3 loop reads CASSQGPTSGRANEQFF. The DNA for the CDR3 is TGCGCCAGCAGCCAAGGACCTACTAGCGGGAGGGCCAATGAGCAGTTCTTC.

The genes are TRBV7-8 and TRBJ1-6, with 9 bases that match TRBD1. Germline assignment: CDR1 SGHVS and CDR2 FQNEAQ. CDR3 length equals 15 residues. With V trimmed by 1 base and J by 6 bases, 1 base remained unmatched. The CDR3, as DNA: TGTGCCAGCAGCTTAGACAGGGGGCTTAATTCACCCCTCCACTTT. Translating it yields CASSLDRGLNSPLHF.

The genes are TRBV25-1 and TRBJ2-1, with 8 bases identical to TRBD2. Trimming at V came to 1 base and at J to 5 bases, leaving 7 bases not matched to a gene. This CDR3 is 16 amino acids long. CDR1 and CDR2 (germline): MGHDK, SYGVNS. The CDR3, as DNA: TGTGCCAGCAGTGAATTTCAGCGGGAGAGACACAATGAGCAGTTCTTC. It encodes CASSEFQRERHNEQFF.

CDR3 bases: TGTGCCAGCAGTTTGCGAAACAATCAGCCCCAGCATTTT. Translation gives CASSLRNNQPQHF. The rearrangement links TRBV27 to TRBJ1-5; D gene uncertain. Germline CDR1 MNHEY, CDR2 SMNVEV (reference sequence). CDR3 size: 13 residues. V lost 3 bases and J lost 3, with 6 bases in between.

Worth noting for this clone: One end of the junction is discordant with germline, which a read error may explain. The V and J genes are TRBV5-4 and TRBJ1-5; no definite D call. Germline V lookup: CDR1 SGHNT, CDR2 YYREEE (reference sequence). This CDR3 has 15 amino acids. CDR3 bases: TGTGCCAGCAGCTTGGTCGCGGCATTAAATCCGCCCCAGCATTTT. Protein: CASSLVAALNPPQHF.

This sequence joins TRBV12-5 and TRBJ2-2; a weak D match, TRBD2 (5 bases). Germline CDR1 is LGHNT and CDR2 is FRNRAP. This CDR3 is 15 amino acids long. The ends were cut back, 1 base at V and 0 bases at J, with 6 bases in the middle. In DNA, the CDR3 is TGTGCTAGTGGTTTGGGACTATCGAACACCGGGGAGCTGTTTTTT. Encoded protein: CASGLGLSNTGELFF.

The chain is built from TRBV2 and TRBJ1-4; 9 bases align to TRBD1. CDR1 and CDR2 from the germline V gene are SNHLY and FYNNEI. CDR3 length equals 19 residues. After removal of 6 bases from V and 0 bases from J, the junction contained 14 bases not matched to a gene. CDR3 in amino acids: CASSELGDRVISTNEKLFF. CDR3 coding DNA: TGTGCCAGCAGCGAGTTGGGGGACAGGGTCATTTCAACTAATGAAAAACTGTTTTTT.

V and J are TRBV27 and TRBJ1-1; tentatively, D is TRBD1 (5 bases). The CDR3 length is 15 residues. CDR1 MNHEY and CDR2 SMNVEV come from the germline V gene (reference sequence). The V end lost 6 bases, the J end lost 1 base, and 15 bases lay between the germline ends. Here the CDR3 DNA reads TGTGCCAGCAGCTTGACACCGACAGCGAACACTGAAGCTTTCTTT. Encoded protein: CASSLTPTANTEAFF.

The rearrangement uses TRBV5-1 and TRBJ2-5; D may be TRBD2 (7 bases). CDR1 is SGHRS, CDR2 YFSETQ, per germline. Trimming removed 4 bases from V and 5 bases from J, with 15 bases in between. CDR3 length: 14 amino acids. CDR3 DNA: TGCGCCAGCAGCCCGGGGGGCGGTGGCGAGACCCAGTACTTC. This codes for CASSPGGGGETQYF.

This clone appeared a single time. This chain joins TRBV19 and TRBJ2-1, with 7 bases that match TRBD2. This CDR3 has 16 amino acids. V dropped 3 bases and J dropped 5; count of bases not matched to a gene: 10. Germline V gene sequence: CDR1 LNHDA, CDR2 SQIVND (reference sequence). CDR3 DNA sequence: TGTGCCAGTAGTATCAGGGCTAGCGGTTTGGACAATGAGCAGTTCTTC. This translates into CASSIRASGLDNEQFF.

This clone was counted a few times. The rearrangement joins TRBV29-1 to TRBJ2-4, with 7 bases fitting TRBD1. Germline trimming cut 7 bases from V and 7 bases from J; bases unmatched to any gene: 7. Looked up from germline, CDR1 is SQVTM and CDR2 is ANQGSEA. The CDR3 spans 12 residues. In DNA form, the CDR3 reads TGCAGCGCAGAAGGGGACAGTAACATTCAGTACTTC. This sequence encodes CSAEGDSNIQYF.

The sample holds one count of this clone. CDR3 nucleotides: TGTGCCAGTAGTACCTCAGGGACATATCAAGACGATGGCTACACCTTC. It is translated as CASSTSGTYQDDGYTF. This rearrangement joins TRBV19 to TRBJ1-2; D may be TRBD1 (6 bases). This CDR3 has 16 residues. Trimming left V 4 bases short and J 6 bases short, with 21 bases between. Per the germline V gene, CDR1 is LNHDA and CDR2 is SQIVND (reference sequence).

The chain is built from TRBV5-1 and TRBJ2-5, with TRBD2 identical over 13 bases. The CDR3 consists of 18 residues. Trimming removed 4 bases from V and 1 base from J; junction bases left unmatched: 10. Per the germline V gene, CDR1 is SGHRS and CDR2 is YFSETQ. The CDR3, as DNA: TGCGCCAGCAGCCCAGGGACTAGCGGGATACGGGGCCAAGAGACCCAGTACTTC. Encoded protein: CASSPGTSGIRGQETQYF.

This chain links TRBV18 with TRBJ2-6; TRBD1 is a possible D gene (5 bases). The CDR3 has 18 amino acids. V was cut by 0 bases and J by 2 bases, with 14 bases left in between. CDR1 is KGHSH, CDR2 LQKENI, per germline. The CDR3 here is CASSPPPGFNPGANVLTF. The CDR3, as DNA: TGTGCCAGCTCACCACCTCCAGGGTTCAACCCTGGGGCCAACGTCCTGACTTTC.

This rearrangement joins TRBV5-4 to TRBJ2-7; the match to TRBD2 covers 16 bases. Trimming took 4 bases from V and 1 from J; bases not matched to a gene: 8. The germline V gene has CDR1 SGHNT and CDR2 YYREEE (reference sequence). The length of the CDR3 is 18 residues. The CDR3 nucleotides are TGTGCCAGCAGCCCGGAGGGACTAGCGGGGGGGCGTTCCTACGAGCAGTACTTC. This sequence encodes CASSPEGLAGGRSYEQYF.

The chain uses TRBV19 and TRBJ2-7, with TRBD1 identical over 10 bases. Trimming removed 9 bases from V and 1 base from J; junction bases left unmatched: 9. Germline V gene lookup returns CDR1 LNHDA and CDR2 SQIVND (reference sequence). The CDR3 covers 15 residues. CDR3 region: CASRNRTGGSYEQYF. DNA of the CDR3: TGTGCCAGCCGAAACCGGACAGGGGGTTCCTACGAGCAGTACTTC.

In this sample, this clone turned up a few times. The V and J genes are TRBV15 and TRBJ1-4; D is uncertain. With 1 base removed from V and 8 bases from J, the gap between germline ends came to 5 bases. Germline values: CDR1 LNHNV, CDR2 YYDKDF (reference sequence). This CDR3 contains 12 residues. The CDR3 loop reads CATSRGEEKLFF. CDR3 DNA: TGTGCCACCAGCAGAGGGGAGGAAAAACTGTTTTTT.

The chain uses TRBV19 and TRBJ2-3; 9 bases agree with TRBD1. Germline CDR1 is LNHDA and CDR2 is SQIVND (reference sequence). The CDR3 sequence is 15 residues long. Unmatched junction bases numbered 5, after V lost 4 bases and J lost 3 bases. The DNA for the CDR3 is TGTGCCAGTAGTAGAGTCGGACAGGGGACAGATACGCAGTATTTT. This sequence encodes CASSRVGQGTDTQYF.

The rearrangement uses TRBV30 and TRBJ2-7, with D hard to call. Trimming removed 2 bases from V and 5 bases from J, with 19 bases in between. The CDR3 is 15 residues long. CDR1 and CDR2 from the germline V gene are GTSNPN and SVGIG (reference sequence). The DNA of the CDR3 is TGTGCCTGGAGTTCCCGGCTCCCAATTAGCCACGAGCAGTACTTC. It is translated as CAWSSRLPISHEQYF. The complete variable domain, with remaining parts taken from reference TRBV30 and TRBJ2-7, reads SQTIHQWPATLVQPVGSPLSLECTVEGTSNPNLYWYRQAAGRGLQLLFYSVGIGQISSEVPQNLSASRPQDRQFILSSKKLLLSDSGFYLCAWSSRLPISHEQYFGPGTRLTVT.

This clone was observed many times. The rearrangement joins TRBV4-2 to TRBJ2-3, with a tentative D call TRBD2 (5 bases). The V end was cut by 0 bases, the J end by 0 bases, with 13 bases between. The CDR3 totals 17 residues. Germline V gene data show CDR1 as LGHNA and CDR2 as YNFKEQ. CDR3 sequence (DNA): TGTGCCAGCAGCCAAGAAGGCGTTAGCGCTAGCACAGATACGCAGTATTTT. This codes for CASSQEGVSASTDTQYF.

The chain combines TRBV4-3 with TRBJ1-2; D is possibly TRBD1 (6 bases). Germline values: CDR1 LGHNA, CDR2 YSLEER. Trimming shortened V by 4 bases and J by 4 bases, and 13 bases separated the two germline ends. The CDR3 has 14 amino acids. CDR3 sequence reads: CASSPGGQIYGYTF. CDR3 DNA sequence: TGCGCCAGCAGCCCAGGTGGACAGATCTATGGCTACACCTTC.

The CDR3 is CSARLVETQYF. The DNA for the CDR3 is TGCAGTGCTAGGCTAGTCGAGACCCAGTACTTC. This chain links TRBV20-1 with TRBJ2-5; D not resolved. The CDR3 runs to 11 residues. Trimming took off 3 bases at V and 5 bases at J, with 7 bases between the two ends. Germline CDR1 reads DFQATT; CDR2 reads SNEGSKA (reference sequence).

Here the CDR3 reads CAWKRSGAYEQYF. CDR3 bases: TGTGCCTGGAAACGGTCGGGGGCCTACGAGCAGTACTTC. V usage is TRBV30 and J usage is TRBJ2-7; a possible D gene is TRBD2 (6 bases). The CDR3 consists of 13 residues. The V end lost 4 bases, the J end lost 2 bases, and 12 bases lay between the germline ends. CDR1 is GTSNPN, CDR2 SVGIG, per germline (reference sequence).

The chain carries TRBV5-1 and TRBJ2-1; 8 bases align to TRBD2. Germline CDR1 reads SGHRS; CDR2 reads YFSETQ. V lost 4 bases and J lost 9; bases outside the gene matches: 12. This CDR3 has 15 amino acids. Here the CDR3 DNA reads TGCGCCAGCAGCGGCGGACTAGCAGGATCTAGTGAGCAGTTCTTC. Translating gives CASSGGLAGSSEQFF.

The chain links TRBV19 to TRBJ2-1; TRBD1 agrees at 9 bases. CDR3 length: 17 amino acids. V lost 5 bases, J lost 2 bases, and 10 bases stayed unmatched. The germline gives CDR1 LNHDA, CDR2 SQIVND (reference sequence). CDR3 nucleotides: TGTGCCAGTAGTCCAGACAGGGGGAGAGCTACCTACAATGAGCAGTTCTTC. Translation: CASSPDRGRATYNEQFF.

V gene TRBV18 combines with J gene TRBJ2-2; TRBD1 is a possible D gene (6 bases). The CDR3 has 16 amino acids. The V end was cut by 0 bases, the J end by 4 bases, with 12 bases between. CDR1 is KGHSH and CDR2 is LQKENI in the germline V gene. CDR3 DNA: TGTGCCAGCTCACCACCGAAGGGGGAAAGCACCGGGGAGCTGTTTTTT. This sequence encodes CASSPPKGESTGELFF.

The chain carries TRBV2 and TRBJ1-2; D is unclear. Between the trimmed V and J ends, which lost 6 bases and 4 bases, there was a span of 9 bases. Germline assignment: CDR1 SNHLY and CDR2 FYNNEI. This CDR3 is built from 12 residues. For the CDR3, the DNA is TGTGCCAGCAGCCCACGGGGCTATGGCTACACCTTC. It specifies CASSPRGYGYTF.